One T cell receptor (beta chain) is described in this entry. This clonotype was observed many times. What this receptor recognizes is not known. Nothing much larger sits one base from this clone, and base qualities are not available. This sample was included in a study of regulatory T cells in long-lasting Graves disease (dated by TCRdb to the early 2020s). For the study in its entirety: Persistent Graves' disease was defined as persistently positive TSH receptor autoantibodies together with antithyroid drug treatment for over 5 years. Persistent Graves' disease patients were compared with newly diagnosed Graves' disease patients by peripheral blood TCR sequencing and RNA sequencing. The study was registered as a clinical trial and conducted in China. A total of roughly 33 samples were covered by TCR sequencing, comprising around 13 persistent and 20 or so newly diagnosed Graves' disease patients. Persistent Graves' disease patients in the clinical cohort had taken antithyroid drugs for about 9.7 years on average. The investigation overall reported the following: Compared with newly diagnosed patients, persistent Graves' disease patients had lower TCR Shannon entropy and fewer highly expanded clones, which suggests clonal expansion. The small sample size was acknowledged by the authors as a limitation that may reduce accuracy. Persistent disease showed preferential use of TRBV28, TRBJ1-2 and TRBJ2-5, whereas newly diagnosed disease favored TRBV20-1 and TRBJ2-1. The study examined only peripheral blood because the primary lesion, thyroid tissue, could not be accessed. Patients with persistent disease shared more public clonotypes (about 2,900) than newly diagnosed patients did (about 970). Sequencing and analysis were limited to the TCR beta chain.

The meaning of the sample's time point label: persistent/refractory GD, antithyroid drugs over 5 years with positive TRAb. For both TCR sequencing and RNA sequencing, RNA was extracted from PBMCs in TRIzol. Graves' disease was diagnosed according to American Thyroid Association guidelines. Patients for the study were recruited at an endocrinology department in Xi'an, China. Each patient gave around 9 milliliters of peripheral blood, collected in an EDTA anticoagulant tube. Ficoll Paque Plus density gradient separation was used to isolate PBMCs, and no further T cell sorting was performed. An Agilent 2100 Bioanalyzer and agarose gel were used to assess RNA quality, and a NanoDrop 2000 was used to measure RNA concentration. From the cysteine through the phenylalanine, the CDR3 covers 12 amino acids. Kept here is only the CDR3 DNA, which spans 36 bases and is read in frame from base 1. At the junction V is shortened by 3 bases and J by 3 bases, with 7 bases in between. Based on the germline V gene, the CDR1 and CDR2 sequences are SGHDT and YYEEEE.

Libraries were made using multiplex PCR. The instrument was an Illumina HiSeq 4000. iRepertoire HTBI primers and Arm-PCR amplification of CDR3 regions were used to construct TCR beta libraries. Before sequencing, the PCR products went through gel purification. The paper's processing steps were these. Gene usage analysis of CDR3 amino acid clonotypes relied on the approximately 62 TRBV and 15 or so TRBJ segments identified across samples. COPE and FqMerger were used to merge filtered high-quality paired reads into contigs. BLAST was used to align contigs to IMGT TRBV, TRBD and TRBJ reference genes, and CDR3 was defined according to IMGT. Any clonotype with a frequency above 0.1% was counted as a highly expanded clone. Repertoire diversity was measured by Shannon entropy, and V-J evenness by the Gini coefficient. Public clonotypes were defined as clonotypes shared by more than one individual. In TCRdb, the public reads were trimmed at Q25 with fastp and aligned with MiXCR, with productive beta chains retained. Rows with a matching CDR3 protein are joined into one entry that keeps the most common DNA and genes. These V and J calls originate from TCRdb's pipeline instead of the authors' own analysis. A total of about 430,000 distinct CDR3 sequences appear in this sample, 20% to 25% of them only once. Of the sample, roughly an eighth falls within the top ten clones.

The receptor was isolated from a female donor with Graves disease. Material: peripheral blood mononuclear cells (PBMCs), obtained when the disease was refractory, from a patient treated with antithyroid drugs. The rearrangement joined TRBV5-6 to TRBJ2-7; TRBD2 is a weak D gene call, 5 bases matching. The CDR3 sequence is CASSSSGYEQYF. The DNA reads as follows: TGTGCCAGCAGCTCCAGCGGCTACGAGCAGTACTTC.